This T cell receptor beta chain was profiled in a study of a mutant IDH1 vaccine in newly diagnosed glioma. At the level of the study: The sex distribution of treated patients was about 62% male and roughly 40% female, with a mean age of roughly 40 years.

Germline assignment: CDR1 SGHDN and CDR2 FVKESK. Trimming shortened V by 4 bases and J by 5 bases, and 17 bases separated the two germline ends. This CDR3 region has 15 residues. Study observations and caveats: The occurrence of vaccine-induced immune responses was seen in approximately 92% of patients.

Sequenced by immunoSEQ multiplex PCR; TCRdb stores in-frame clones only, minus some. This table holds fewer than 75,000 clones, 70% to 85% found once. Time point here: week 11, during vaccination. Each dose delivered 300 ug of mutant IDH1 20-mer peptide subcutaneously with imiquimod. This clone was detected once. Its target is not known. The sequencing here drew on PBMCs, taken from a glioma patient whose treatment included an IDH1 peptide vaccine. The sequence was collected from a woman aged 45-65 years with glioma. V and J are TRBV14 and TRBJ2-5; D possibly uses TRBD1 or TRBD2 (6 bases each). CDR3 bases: TGTGCCAGCAGCCTCTCGGGGGCCCGGGCCGAGACCCAGTACTTC. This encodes CASSLSGARAETQYF.